This TCR beta chain was identified in a study of blood T cell repertoires in COVID-19 (dated by TCRdb to 2020 to 2021). Regarding the study in general: Samples from collaborators originated in the United States, Italy and Spain and spanned both the acute and convalescent phases of COVID-19. The samples were drawn from the first 160 participants of the ongoing ImmuneRACE study and from 1,254 subjects provided by 6 global collaborators. The material from the prospective study consisted of cDNA or gDNA derived from T cells, B-cell-depleted T cells, or PBMCs. HLA class I and class II types, where available, came from metadata supplied by the sample provider rather than from assay-based typing. The repertoires were released in a freely available public database intended as a resource for research on the immune response to SARS-CoV-2. Deeply sampled blood TCRbeta repertoires from subjects exposed to, actively infected with, or recovered from COVID-19 were included in the dataset. Sample metadata almost always included a de-identified subject ID, COVID-19 status, age in years and sex.

One collaborating source in Seattle enrolled patients while the patients were actively infected and followed the patients over time throughout the course of disease. Each collaborating institution followed its own protocols to collect whole blood in K2EDTA tubes. For TCRbeta analysis, collaborator samples were shipped as frozen whole blood, as isolated PBMCs, or as DNA extracted from either sample type. Results and caveats for the whole study, not just this receptor: The quantity of clinical and demographic metadata differed by source and by participant and was supplied without curation.

CDR3 length: 13 amino acids, cysteine to phenylalanine. This entry keeps only the CDR3 DNA: 39 bases, framed from base 1. A distance of 10 bases separates the germline ends of V and J, which lose 2 bases and 8 bases respectively. The germline V gene sets CDR1 to KGHSH and CDR2 to LQKENI. TCRbeta CDR3 regions were amplified from genomic DNA using the immunoSEQ Assay, a bias-controlled multiplex PCR. The study's processing was this. Within the assay, amplification of reference gene primers was used to estimate how many nucleated cells each sample contained. To quantify the absolute abundance of each unique TCRbeta CDR3 rearrangement, sequence reads were collapsed and filtered. Productive Simpson clonality was computed per sample as the square root of Simpson's diversity index over productive rearrangements. Here the immuneACCESS table is served through TCRdb, limited to in-frame sequences with V and J called. Missing clones are a known gap in these copies; in checked studies unresolved V genes cover under half, and the rest lacks a known reason. V and J calls and clone size come straight from that table; D and trimming were deduced from the DNA. Present in this sample are around 190,000 clones, approximately 91% of which were seen just once. The ten largest clones capture roughly 19% of the sample.

Comments on this clone: The antigen this receptor binds is unknown. Base qualities are missing; no much larger clone stands one base away.

The V gene is TRBV18 and the J gene is TRBJ2-4; the D gene cannot be named for sure. The origin of this receptor is a man over 45 with COVID-19, enrolled during active disease. Sequencing was done on a sample of peripheral blood. The CDR3 reads as follows: CASSPNSVDIQYF. The bases are TGTGCCAGCTCACCAAATAGTGTAGACATTCAGTACTTC.